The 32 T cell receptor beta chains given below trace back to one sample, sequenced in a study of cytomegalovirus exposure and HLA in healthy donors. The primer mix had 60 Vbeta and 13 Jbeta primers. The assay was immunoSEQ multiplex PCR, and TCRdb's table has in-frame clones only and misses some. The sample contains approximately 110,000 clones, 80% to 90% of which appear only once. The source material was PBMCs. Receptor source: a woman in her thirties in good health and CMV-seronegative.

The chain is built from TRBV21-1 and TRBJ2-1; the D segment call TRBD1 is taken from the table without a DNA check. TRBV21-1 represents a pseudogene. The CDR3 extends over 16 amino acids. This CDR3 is CASRSSGQGAYNEQFF. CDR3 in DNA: TGTGCCAGCAGGAGCAGTGGACAGGGGGCTTACAATGAGCAGTTCTTC.

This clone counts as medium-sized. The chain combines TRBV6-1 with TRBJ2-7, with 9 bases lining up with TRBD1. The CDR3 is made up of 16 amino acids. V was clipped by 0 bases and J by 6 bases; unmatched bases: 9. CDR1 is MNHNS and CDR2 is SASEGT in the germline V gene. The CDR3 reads CASSEAFGTGPSEQYF. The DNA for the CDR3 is TGTGCCAGCAGTGAAGCGTTCGGGACAGGGCCCTCCGAGCAGTACTTC.

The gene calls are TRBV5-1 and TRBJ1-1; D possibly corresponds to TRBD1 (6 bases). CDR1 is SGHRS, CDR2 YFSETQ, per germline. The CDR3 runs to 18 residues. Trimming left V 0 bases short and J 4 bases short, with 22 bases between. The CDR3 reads CASSLALDRLVRSTEAFF. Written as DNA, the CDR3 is TGCGCCAGCAGCTTGGCCCTTGACAGGTTGGTGCGGAGCACTGAAGCTTTCTTT.

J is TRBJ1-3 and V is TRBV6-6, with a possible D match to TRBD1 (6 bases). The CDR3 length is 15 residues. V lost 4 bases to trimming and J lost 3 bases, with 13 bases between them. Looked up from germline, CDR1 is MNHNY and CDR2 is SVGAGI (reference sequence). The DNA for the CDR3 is TGTGCCAGCAGTTTGGGGGCCAGCCTTGGAAACACCATATATTTT. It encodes CASSLGASLGNTIYF.

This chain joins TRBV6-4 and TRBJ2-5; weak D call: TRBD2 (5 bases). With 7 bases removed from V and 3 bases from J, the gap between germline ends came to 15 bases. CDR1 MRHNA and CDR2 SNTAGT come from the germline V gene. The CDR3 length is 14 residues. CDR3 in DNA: TGTGCCAGCAAAAGACGGGGAAATAAAGAGACCCAGTACTTC. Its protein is CASKRRGNKETQYF.

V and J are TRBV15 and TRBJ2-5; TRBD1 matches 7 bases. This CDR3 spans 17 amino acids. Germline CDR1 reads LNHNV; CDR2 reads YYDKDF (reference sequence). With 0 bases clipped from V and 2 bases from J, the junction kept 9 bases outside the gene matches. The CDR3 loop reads CATSRDGMGTAQETQYF. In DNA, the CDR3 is TGTGCCACCAGCAGAGATGGGATGGGGACAGCTCAAGAGACCCAGTACTTC. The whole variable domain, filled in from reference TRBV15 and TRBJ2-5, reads DAMVIQNPRYQVTQFGKPVTLSCSQTLNHNVMYWYQQKSSQAPKLLFHYYDKDFNNEADTPDNFQSRRPNTSFCFLDIRSPGLGDTAMYLCATSRDGMGTAQETQYFGPGTRLLVL.

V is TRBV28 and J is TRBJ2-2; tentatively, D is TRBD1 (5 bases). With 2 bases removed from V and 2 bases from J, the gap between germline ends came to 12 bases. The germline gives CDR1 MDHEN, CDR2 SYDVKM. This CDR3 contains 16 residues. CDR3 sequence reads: CASSLATDANTGELFF. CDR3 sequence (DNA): TGTGCCAGCAGTTTAGCGACAGATGCCAACACCGGGGAGCTGTTTTTT.

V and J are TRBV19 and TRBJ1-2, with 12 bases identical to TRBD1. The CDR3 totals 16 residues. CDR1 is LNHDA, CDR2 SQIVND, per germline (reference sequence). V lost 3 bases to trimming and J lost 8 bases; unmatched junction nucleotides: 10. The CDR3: CASSILGQGATGGYTF. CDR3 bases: TGTGCCAGTAGTATTCTGGGACAGGGGGCAACGGGCGGCTACACCTTC.

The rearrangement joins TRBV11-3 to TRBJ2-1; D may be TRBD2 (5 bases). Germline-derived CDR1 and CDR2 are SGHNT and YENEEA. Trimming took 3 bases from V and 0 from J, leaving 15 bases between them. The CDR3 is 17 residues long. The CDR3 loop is CASSFPFTGISYNEQFF. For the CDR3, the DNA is TGTGCCAGCAGCTTTCCATTTACGGGAATCTCCTACAATGAGCAGTTCTTC.

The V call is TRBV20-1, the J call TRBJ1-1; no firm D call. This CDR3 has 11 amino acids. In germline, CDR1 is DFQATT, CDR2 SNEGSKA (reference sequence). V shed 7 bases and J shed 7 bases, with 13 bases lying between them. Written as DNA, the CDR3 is TGCAGTGTAACCAGGAGCGGTGAAGCTTTCTTT. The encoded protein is CSVTRSGEAFF.

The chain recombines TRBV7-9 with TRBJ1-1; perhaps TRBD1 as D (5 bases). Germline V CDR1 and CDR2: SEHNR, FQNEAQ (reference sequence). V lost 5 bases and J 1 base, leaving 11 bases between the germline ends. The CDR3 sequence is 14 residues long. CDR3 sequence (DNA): TGTGCCAGCAGCCCTCCAACAGGGAACACTGAAGCTTTCTTT. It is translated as CASSPPTGNTEAFF. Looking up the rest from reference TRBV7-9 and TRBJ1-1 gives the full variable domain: DTGVSQNPRHKITKRGQNVTFRCDPISEHNRLYWYRQTLGQGPEFLTYFQNEAQLEKSRLLSDRFSAERPKGSFSTLEIQRTEQGDSAMYLCASSPPTGNTEAFFGQGTRLTVV.

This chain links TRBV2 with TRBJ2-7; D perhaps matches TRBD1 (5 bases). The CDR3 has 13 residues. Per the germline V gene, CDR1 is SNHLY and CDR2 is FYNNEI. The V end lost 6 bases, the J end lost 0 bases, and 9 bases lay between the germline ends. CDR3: CASSYDSSYEQYF. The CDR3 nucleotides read TGTGCCAGCAGCTATGACAGCTCCTACGAGCAGTACTTC.

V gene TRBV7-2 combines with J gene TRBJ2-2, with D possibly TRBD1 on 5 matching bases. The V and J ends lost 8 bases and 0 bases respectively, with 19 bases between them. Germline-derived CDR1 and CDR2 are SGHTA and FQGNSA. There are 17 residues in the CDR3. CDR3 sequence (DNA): TGTGCCAGCGATATCTCCCCAGGGTCCCCGAACACCGGGGAGCTGTTTTTT. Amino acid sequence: CASDISPGSPNTGELFF.

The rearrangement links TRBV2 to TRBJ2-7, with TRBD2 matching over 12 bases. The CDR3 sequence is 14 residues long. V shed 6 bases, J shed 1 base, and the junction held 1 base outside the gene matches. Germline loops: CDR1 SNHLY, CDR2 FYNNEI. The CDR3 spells CASRTSGGSYEQYF. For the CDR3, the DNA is TGTGCCAGCAGGACTAGCGGGGGATCCTACGAGCAGTACTTC. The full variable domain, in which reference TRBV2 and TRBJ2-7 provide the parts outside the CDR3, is EPEVTQTPSHQVTQMGQEVILRCVPISNHLYFYWYRQILGQKVEFLVSFYNNEISEKSEIFDDQFSVERPDGSNFTLKIRSTKLEDSAMYFCASRTSGGSYEQYFGPGTRLTVT.

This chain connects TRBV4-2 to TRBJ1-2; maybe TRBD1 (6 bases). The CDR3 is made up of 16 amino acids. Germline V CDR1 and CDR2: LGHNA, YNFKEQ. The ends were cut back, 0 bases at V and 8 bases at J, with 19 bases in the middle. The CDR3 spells CASSQEVFIPQGGYTF. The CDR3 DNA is TGTGCCAGCAGCCAAGAAGTGTTTATTCCCCAGGGGGGCTACACCTTC.

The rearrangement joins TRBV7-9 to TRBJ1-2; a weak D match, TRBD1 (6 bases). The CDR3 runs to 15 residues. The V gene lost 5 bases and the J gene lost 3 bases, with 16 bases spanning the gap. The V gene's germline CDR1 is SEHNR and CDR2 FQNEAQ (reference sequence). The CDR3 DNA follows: TGTGCCAGCAGCATCACATACAGGGCGGACTATGGCTACACCTTC. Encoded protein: CASSITYRADYGYTF.

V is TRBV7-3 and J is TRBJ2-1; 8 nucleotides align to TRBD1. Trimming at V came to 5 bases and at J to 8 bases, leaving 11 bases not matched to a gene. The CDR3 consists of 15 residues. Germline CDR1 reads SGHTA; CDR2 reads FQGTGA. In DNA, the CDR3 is TGTGCCAGCAGCAGAGGACAGGGAAGCCTCGATGAGCAGTTCTTC. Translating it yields CASSRGQGSLDEQFF.

CDR3 sequence reads: CASSPQDRIYGYTF. DNA for the CDR3: TGCGCCAGCAGCCCACAAGACAGGATCTATGGCTACACCTTC. The chain carries TRBV5-1 and TRBJ1-2; D is perhaps TRBD1 (6 bases). The CDR3 extends over 14 amino acids. CDR1 and CDR2 (germline): SGHRS, YFSETQ. Trimming removed 4 bases at V and 4 bases at J, with 14 bases between.

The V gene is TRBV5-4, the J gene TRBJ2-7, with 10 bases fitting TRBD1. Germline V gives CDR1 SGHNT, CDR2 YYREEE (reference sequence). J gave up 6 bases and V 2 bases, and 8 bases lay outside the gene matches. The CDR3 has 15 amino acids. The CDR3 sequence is CASSFGPGQGSEQYF. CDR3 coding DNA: TGTGCCAGCAGCTTTGGTCCGGGACAGGGGTCCGAGCAGTACTTC.

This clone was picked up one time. The CDR3 DNA sequence: TGTGCCTGGAGCATCGGACTTCAAGAAAAACTGTTTTTT. Amino acid sequence: CAWSIGLQEKLFF. The rearrangement uses TRBV30 and TRBJ1-4; D unclear. Germline V gene data show CDR1 as GTSNPN and CDR2 as SVGIG (reference sequence). The germline V and J ends were trimmed by 3 bases and 8 bases, with 13 bases remaining between them. The CDR3 runs to 13 residues.

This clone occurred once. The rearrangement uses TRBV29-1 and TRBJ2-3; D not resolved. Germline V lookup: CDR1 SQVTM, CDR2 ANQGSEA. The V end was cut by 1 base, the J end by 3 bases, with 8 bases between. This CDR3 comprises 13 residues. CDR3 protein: CSVEVRLTDTQYF. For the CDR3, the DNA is TGCAGCGTTGAAGTCCGGTTGACAGATACGCAGTATTTT.

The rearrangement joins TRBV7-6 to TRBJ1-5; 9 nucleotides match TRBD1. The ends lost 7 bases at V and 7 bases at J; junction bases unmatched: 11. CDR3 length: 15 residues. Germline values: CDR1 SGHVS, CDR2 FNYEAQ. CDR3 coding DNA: TGTGCCAGCAAACGGGGGACAGGGAGGGGCCAGCCCCAGCATTTT. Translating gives CASKRGTGRGQPQHF.

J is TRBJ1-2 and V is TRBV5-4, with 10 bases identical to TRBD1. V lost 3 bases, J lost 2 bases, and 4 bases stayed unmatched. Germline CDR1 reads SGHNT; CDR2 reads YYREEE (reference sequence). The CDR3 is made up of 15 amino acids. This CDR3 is CASSSPGQGNYGYTF. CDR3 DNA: TGTGCCAGCAGCTCTCCGGGACAGGGGAACTATGGCTACACCTTC.

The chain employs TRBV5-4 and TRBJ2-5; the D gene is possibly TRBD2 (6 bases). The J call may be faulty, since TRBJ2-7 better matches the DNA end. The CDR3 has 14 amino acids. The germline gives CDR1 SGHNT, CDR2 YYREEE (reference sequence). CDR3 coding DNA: TGTGCCAGCAGCGCGGGAACTAGGGCCGGCGAGCAGTACTTC. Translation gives CASSAGTRAGEQYF.

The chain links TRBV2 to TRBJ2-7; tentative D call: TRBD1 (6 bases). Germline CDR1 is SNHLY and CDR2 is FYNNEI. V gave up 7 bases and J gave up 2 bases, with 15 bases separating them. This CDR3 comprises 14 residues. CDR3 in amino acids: CASKTLQGTYEQYF. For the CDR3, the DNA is TGTGCCAGCAAAACCCTCCAGGGGACCTACGAGCAGTACTTC.

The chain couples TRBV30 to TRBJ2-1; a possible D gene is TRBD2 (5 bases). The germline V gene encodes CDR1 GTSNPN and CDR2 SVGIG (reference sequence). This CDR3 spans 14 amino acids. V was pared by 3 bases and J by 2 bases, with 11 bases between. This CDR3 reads CAWSLTSTYNEQFF. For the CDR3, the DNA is TGTGCCTGGAGCCTCACTAGTACCTACAATGAGCAGTTCTTC.

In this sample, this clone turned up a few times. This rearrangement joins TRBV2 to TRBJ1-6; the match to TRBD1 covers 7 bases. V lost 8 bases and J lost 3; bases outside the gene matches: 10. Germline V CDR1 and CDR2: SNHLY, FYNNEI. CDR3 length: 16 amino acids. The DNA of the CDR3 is TGTGCCAGCCGGGGGACAGATTTATTCTATAATTCACCCCTCCACTTT. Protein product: CASRGTDLFYNSPLHF.

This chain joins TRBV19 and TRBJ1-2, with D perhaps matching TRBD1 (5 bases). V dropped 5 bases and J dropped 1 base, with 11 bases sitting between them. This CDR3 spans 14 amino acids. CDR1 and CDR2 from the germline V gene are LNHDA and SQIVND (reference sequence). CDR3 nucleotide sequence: TGTGCCAGTAGTCTCCAGGGAATTAACTATGGCTACACCTTC. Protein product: CASSLQGINYGYTF.

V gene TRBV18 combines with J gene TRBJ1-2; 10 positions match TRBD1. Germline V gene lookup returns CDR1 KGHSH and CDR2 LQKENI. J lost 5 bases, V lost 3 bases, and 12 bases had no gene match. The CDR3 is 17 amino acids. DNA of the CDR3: TGTGCCAGCTCACCCGGGACAGGGGTCGGGTCGCGTTATGGCTACACCTTC. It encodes CASSPGTGVGSRYGYTF.

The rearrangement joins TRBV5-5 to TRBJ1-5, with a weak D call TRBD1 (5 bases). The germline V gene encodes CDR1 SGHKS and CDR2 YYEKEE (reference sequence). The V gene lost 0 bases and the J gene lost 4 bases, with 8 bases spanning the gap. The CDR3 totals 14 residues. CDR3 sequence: CASSLADRNQPQHF. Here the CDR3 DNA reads TGTGCCAGCAGCTTGGCTGACAGAAATCAGCCCCAGCATTTT.

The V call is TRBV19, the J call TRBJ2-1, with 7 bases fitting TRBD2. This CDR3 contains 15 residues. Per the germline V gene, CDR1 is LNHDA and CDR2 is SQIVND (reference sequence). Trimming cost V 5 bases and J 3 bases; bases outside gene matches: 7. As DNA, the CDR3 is TGTGCCAGTAGTGTCTCGGCGGGGGACTACAATGAGCAGTTCTTC. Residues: CASSVSAGDYNEQFF.

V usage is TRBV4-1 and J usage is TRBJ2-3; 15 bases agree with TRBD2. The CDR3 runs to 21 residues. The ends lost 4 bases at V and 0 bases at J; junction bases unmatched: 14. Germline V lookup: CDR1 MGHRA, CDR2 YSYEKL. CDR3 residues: CASSPGLAGGPIASSTDTQYF. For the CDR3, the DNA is TGCGCCAGCAGCCCGGGACTAGCGGGAGGTCCGATAGCGTCTAGCACAGATACGCAGTATTTT.